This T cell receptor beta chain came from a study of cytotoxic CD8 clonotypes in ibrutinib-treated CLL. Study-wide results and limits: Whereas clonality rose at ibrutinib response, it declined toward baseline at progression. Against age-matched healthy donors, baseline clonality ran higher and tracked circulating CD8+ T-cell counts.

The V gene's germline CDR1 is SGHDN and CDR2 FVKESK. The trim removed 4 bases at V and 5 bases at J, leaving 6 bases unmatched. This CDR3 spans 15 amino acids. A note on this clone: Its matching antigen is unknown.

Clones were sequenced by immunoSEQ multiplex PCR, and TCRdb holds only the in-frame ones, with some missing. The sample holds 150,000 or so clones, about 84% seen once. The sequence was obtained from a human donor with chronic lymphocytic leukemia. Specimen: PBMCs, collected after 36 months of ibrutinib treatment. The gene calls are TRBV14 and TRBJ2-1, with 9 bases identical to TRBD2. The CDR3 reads CASSPLSGSHNEQFF. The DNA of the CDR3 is TGTGCCAGCAGCCCACTTAGCGGGAGCCACAATGAGCAGTTCTTC.